This is a list of T cell receptor beta chains from one sample in a study of blood T cells in healthy people across ages. Each CDR3 protein is one row after TCRdb ran MiXCR on the 5' RACE reads. This sample has approximately 780,000 distinct CDR3 sequences, with approximately 24% found just once. The same data also contributed to another study, on T cells of mothers and their children.

Sequenced input: blood. The receptors stem from a boy younger than 18 in good health. Both conserved end residues are part of each CDR3. The order of the fields is CDR3 protein, CDR3 DNA, clone size, J gene, D gene, V gene. A D gene is named only where the DNA matches it firmly. Some rows mark clone size as missing; the rest say once, few, many or name a class of expanded clone.

cdr3_aa: CASSPDTRPDTQYF; cdr3_nt: TGTGCCAGCAGTCCCGACACCCGTCCAGATACGCAGTATTTT; clone_size: few; j_call: TRBJ2-3; d_call: NA; v_call: TRBV6-5
cdr3_aa: CASSRNGVDGNEKLFF; cdr3_nt: TGTGCCAGCAGCCGAAACGGGGTGGATGGTAATGAAAAACTGTTTTTT; clone_size: NA; j_call: TRBJ1-4; d_call: NA; v_call: TRBV7-9
cdr3_aa: CSASPSGGAVISTDTQYF; cdr3_nt: TGCAGTGCTAGCCCTAGCGGGGGGGCTGTTATTAGCACAGATACGCAGTATTTT; clone_size: NA; j_call: TRBJ2-3; d_call: TRBD2; v_call: TRBV20-1
cdr3_aa: CASSLVGQNQETQYF; cdr3_nt: TGTGCTAGCAGCTTAGTCGGGCAGAACCAAGAGACCCAGTACTTC; clone_size: NA; j_call: TRBJ2-5; d_call: NA; v_call: TRBV7-7
cdr3_aa: CATSRVRQETQYF; cdr3_nt: TGTGCCACCAGCAGAGTCCGGCAAGAGACCCAGTACTTC; clone_size: few; j_call: TRBJ2-5; d_call: NA; v_call: TRBV15
cdr3_aa: CASSLAGDNQPQHF; cdr3_nt: TGCGCCAGCAGCTTGGCGGGGGACAATCAGCCCCAGCATTTT; clone_size: few; j_call: TRBJ1-5; d_call: NA; v_call: TRBV5-1
cdr3_aa: CASSDKRGGGRENQYF; cdr3_nt: TGCGCCAGCAGTGATAAGCGGGGGGGAGGGAGAGAGAACCAGTACTTC; clone_size: NA; j_call: TRBJ2-5; d_call: TRBD2; v_call: TRBV10-2
cdr3_aa: CASGGANSNTIYF; cdr3_nt: TGTGCCAGCGGGGGGGCAAATTCAAACACCATATATTTT; clone_size: few; j_call: TRBJ1-3; d_call: NA; v_call: TRBV12-3/TRBV12-4
cdr3_aa: CASSPRQGRGNTIYF; cdr3_nt: TGTGCCAGCAGCCCGAGACAGGGGCGCGGAAACACCATATATTTT; clone_size: few; j_call: TRBJ1-3; d_call: TRBD1; v_call: TRBV13
cdr3_aa: CASSPGGDPSTQYF; cdr3_nt: TGCGCCAGCAGCCCGGGGGGGGACCCCAGTACGCAGTATTTT; clone_size: few; j_call: TRBJ2-3; d_call: TRBD2; v_call: TRBV5-1
cdr3_aa: CASSLEQGEGYTF; cdr3_nt: TGCGCCAGCAGCTTGGAACAGGGGGAAGGCTACACCTTC; clone_size: few; j_call: TRBJ1-2; d_call: TRBD1; v_call: TRBV5-1
cdr3_aa: CASSSRSNKGNQPQHF; cdr3_nt: TGTGCCAGCAGTTCCCGTTCCAACAAAGGCAATCAGCCCCAGCATTTT; clone_size: NA; j_call: TRBJ1-5; d_call: NA; v_call: TRBV27
cdr3_aa: CATSRGGAGSNQPQHF; cdr3_nt: TGTGCCACCAGCAGAGGGGGGGCGGGGAGCAATCAGCCCCAGCATTTT; clone_size: NA; j_call: TRBJ1-5; d_call: NA; v_call: TRBV15
cdr3_aa: CASRKTAPGANVLTF; cdr3_nt: TGTGCCAGCAGGAAGACGGCTCCTGGGGCCAACGTCCTGACTTTC; clone_size: few; j_call: TRBJ2-6; d_call: NA; v_call: TRBV2
cdr3_aa: CASSSSGAQYF; cdr3_nt: TGTGCCAGCAGCTCCTCCGGTGCGCAGTATTTT; clone_size: NA; j_call: TRBJ2-3; d_call: NA; v_call: TRBV7-2
cdr3_aa: CASSQVAFGVGNQPQHF; cdr3_nt: TGTGCCAGCAGCCAGGTCGCGTTCGGGGTCGGCAATCAGCCCCAGCATTTT; clone_size: NA; j_call: TRBJ1-5; d_call: NA; v_call: TRBV12-3/TRBV12-4
cdr3_aa: CAGSEVGPAEAFF; cdr3_nt: TGCGCCGGCAGTGAGGTCGGGCCGGCCGAAGCTTTCTTT; clone_size: once; j_call: TRBJ1-1; d_call: NA; v_call: TRBV10-1
cdr3_aa: CASRPGTGDGQPQHF; cdr3_nt: TGTGCCAGCAGACCCGGGACAGGGGACGGTCAGCCCCAGCATTTT; clone_size: few; j_call: TRBJ1-5; d_call: TRBD1; v_call: TRBV12-3/TRBV12-4
cdr3_aa: CASSYQTGPTDTQYF; cdr3_nt: TGTGCCAGCAGCTATCAGACAGGCCCCACAGATACGCAGTATTTT; clone_size: NA; j_call: TRBJ2-3; d_call: NA; v_call: TRBV7-9
cdr3_aa: CSVLWTGQETQYF; cdr3_nt: TGCAGCGTGCTATGGACGGGCCAAGAGACCCAGTACTTC; clone_size: NA; j_call: TRBJ2-5; d_call: NA; v_call: TRBV29-1